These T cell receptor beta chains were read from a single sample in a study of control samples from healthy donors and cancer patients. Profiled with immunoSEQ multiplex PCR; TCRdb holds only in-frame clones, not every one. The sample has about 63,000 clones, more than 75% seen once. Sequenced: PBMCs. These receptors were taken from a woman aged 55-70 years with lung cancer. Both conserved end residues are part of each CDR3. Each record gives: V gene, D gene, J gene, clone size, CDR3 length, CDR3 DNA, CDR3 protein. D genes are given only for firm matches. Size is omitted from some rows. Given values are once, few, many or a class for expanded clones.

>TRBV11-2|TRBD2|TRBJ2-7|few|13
TGTGCCAGCAGCCCCTCGGGACTAGCGGGGCAGTACTTC
CASSPSGLAGQYF
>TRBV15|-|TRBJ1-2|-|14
TGTGCCACCAGCAGAGATCAGGGAGGGATAGGCTACACCTTC
CATSRDQGGIGYTF
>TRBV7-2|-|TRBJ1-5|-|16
TGTGCCAGCAGCTTGGGGGTGGGTGCCGCGGTTCAGCCCCAGCATTTT
CASSLGVGAAVQPQHF
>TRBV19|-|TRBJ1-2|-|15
TGTGCCAGTAGTATCCTAAGCTCCGCTAACTATGGCTACACCTTC
CASSILSSANYGYTF
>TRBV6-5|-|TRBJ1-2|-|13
TGTGCCAGCAGTTACTCGGGTCGGCGCGAAAACACCTTC
CASSYSGRRENTF
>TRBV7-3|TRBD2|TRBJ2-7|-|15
TGTGCCAGCAGCTCCTCCGGGGGGTTAAGGGGCGAGCAGTACTTC
CASSSSGGLRGEQYF
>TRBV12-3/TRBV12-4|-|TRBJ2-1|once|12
TGTGCCAGCAAACAGGAGGCGGATGAGCAGTTCTTC
CASKQEADEQFF
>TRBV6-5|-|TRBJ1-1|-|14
TGTGCCAGCAGTTACGAGGGGTGGAACACTGAAGCTTTCTTT
CASSYEGWNTEAFF
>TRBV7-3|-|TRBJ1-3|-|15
TGTGCCAGCAGCCTTATGGGACTCTCTGGAAACACCATATATTTT
CASSLMGLSGNTIYF
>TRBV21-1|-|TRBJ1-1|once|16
TGTGCCAGCAGCACACCTGAAGGGTGGGTGAAGACTGAAGCTTTCTTT
CASSTPEGWVKTEAFF
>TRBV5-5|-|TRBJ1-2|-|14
TGTGCCAGCAGCTTGGAGGACCTTAACTATGGCTACACCTTC
CASSLEDLNYGYTF
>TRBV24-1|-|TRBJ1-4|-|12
TGTGCCACCAGTGATTTGTCAGAGAAACTGTTTTTT
CATSDLSEKLFF
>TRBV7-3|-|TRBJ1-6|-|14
TGTGCCAGCAGCTTAAGAAGGGGCGATTCACCCCTCCACTTT
CASSLRRGDSPLHF
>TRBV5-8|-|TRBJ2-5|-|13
TGTGCCAGCAGCTTTAGGGGTGGAGAGGCCCAGTACTTC
CASSFRGGEAQYF
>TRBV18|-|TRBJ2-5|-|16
TGTGCCAGCTCCCAACTTTCTCCCGGGGCGGGAGAGACCCAGTACTTC
CASSQLSPGAGETQYF
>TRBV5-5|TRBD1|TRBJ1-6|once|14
TGTGCCAGCACGGGGACAGGGAACAATTCACCCCTCCACTTT
CASTGTGNNSPLHF
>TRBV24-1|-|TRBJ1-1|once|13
TGTGCCACCAGTGAAGGACCGAACACTGAAGCTTTCTTT
CATSEGPNTEAFF
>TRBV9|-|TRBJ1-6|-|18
TGTGCCAGCAGCGTAGGAGGGCAGGGGAGCTCCTATAATTCACCCCTCCACTTT
CASSVGGQGSSYNSPLHF
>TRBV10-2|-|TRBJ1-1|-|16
TGCGCCAGCAGTGAGTCGGTCGAGCCGGCGGGCGCTGAAGCTTTCTTT
CASSESVEPAGAEAFF
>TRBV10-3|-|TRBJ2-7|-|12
TGTGCCATCAGTGTACCCAGGGGCGAGCAGTACTTC
CAISVPRGEQYF
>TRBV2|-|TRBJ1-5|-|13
TGTGCCAGCAAGGGAGATAGCAATCAGCCCCAGCATTTT
CASKGDSNQPQHF
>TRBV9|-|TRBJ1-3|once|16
TGTGCCAGCAGCGTAGCTGGGGGGAACACTGGAAACACCATATATTTT
CASSVAGGNTGNTIYF
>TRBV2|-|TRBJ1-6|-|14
TGTGCCAGCAGTGAGGCAGGGAATAATTCACCCCTCCACTTT
CASSEAGNNSPLHF
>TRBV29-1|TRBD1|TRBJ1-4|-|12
TGCAGCGCTGAGACAGGGCCCGAAAAACTGTTTTTT
CSAETGPEKLFF
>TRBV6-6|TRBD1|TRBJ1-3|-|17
TGTGCCAGCAGTCCTCGACAGGGATACTCCTCTGGAAACACCATATATTTT
CASSPRQGYSSGNTIYF
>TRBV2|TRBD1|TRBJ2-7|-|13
TGTGCCAGCAGTGAACAGGGGGTTTACGAGCAGTACTTC
CASSEQGVYEQYF
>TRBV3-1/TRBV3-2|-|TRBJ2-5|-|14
TGTGCCAGCAGCCAAGTCCCAGGGCAAGAGACCCAGTACTTC
CASSQVPGQETQYF
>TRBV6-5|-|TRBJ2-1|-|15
TGTGCCAGCAGTTACAGTCTAGCGAACTACAATGAGCAGTTCTTC
CASSYSLANYNEQFF
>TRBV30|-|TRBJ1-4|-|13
TGTGCCTGGGGTTACGGGGTAAGGCGAAAACTGTTTTTT
CAWGYGVRRKLFF
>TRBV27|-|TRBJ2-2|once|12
TGTGCCAGCAGGTTCAACACCGGGGAGCTGTTTTTT
CASRFNTGELFF
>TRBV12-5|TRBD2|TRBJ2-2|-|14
TGTGCTAGTCGGGCGGGAGCGAACACCGGGGAGCTGTTTTTT
CASRAGANTGELFF
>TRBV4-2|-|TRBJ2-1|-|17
TGTGCCAGCAGCCCGACGGGAGAAGGACGACCCTACAATGAGCAGTTCTTC
CASSPTGEGRPYNEQFF
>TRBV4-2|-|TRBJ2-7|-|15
TGTGCCAGCAGCCAAGATCTCTCCCCACGATACGAGCAGTACTTC
CASSQDLSPRYEQYF
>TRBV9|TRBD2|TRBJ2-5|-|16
TGTGCCAGCAGCGTAAATCCTAGCGGGGGGGAAGAGACCCAGTACTTC
CASSVNPSGGEETQYF
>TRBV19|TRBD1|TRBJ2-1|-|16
TGTGCCAGTAGTATAGGGACAGGGGTTTCCTACAATGAGCAGTTCTTC
CASSIGTGVSYNEQFF
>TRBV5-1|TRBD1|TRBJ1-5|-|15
TGCGCCAGCAGCTCAACAGGGGGCGTGAATCAGCCCCAGCATTTT
CASSSTGGVNQPQHF
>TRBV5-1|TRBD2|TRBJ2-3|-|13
TGCGCCAGCAACGGGGGGGGCACAGATACGCAGTATTTT
CASNGGGTDTQYF
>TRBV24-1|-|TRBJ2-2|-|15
TGTGCCACCAGTGATCTAGGCGGAGGTCCGGGGGAGCTGTTTTTT
CATSDLGGGPGELFF
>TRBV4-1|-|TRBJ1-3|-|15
TGCGCCAGCAGCTCAGGACAGCTCTCTGGAAACACCATATATTTT
CASSSGQLSGNTIYF
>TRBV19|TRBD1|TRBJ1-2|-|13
TGTGCCAGTAGTATTGGACAGGACCTTGGCTACACCTTC
CASSIGQDLGYTF
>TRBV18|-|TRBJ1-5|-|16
TGTGCCAGCTCACTGCCTTACCGGGATCGCAATCAGCCCCAGCATTTT
CASSLPYRDRNQPQHF
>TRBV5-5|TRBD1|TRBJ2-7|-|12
TGTGCCAGCAGCACAGGGGCCTACGAGCAGTACTTC
CASSTGAYEQYF
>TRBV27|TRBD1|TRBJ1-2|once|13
TGTGCCAGCAGTTCCGACAGGGAAGGCGGCTACACCTTC
CASSSDREGGYTF
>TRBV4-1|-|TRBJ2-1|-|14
TGCGCCAGCACCACGTGGGCCCGACGGGGTGAGCAGTTCTTC
CASTTWARRGEQFF
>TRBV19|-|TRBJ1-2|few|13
TGTGCCAGTCACAGACCGCCTAACTATGGCTACACCTTC
CASHRPPNYGYTF
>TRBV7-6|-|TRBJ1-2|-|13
TGTGCCAGCAGCTTAGACGGGGTTTATGGCTACACCTTC
CASSLDGVYGYTF
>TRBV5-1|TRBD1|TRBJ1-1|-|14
TGCGCCAGCAGTCGCACAGGGGTAACGACTGAAGCTTTCTTT
CASSRTGVTTEAFF
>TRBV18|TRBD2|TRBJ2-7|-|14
TGTGCCAGCTCGCCACTAGCGGGAGAGGATGAGCAGTACTTC
CASSPLAGEDEQYF
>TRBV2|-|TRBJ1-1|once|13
TGTGCCAGCAGTCGGTTGGGGGACACTGAAGCTTTCTTT
CASSRLGDTEAFF
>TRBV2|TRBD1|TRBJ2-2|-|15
TGTGCCAGCAGTCACAGGGGTTTGAACACCGGGGAGCTGTTTTTT
CASSHRGLNTGELFF
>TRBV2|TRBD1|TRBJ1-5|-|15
TGTGCCAGCAGCTCCGGGACAGCGGCTCATCAGCCCCAGCATTTT
CASSSGTAAHQPQHF
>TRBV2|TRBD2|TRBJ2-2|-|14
TGTGCCAGCAATAAACTAGCGGGAGACGGGGAGCTGTTTTTT
CASNKLAGDGELFF
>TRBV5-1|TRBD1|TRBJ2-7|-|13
TGCGCCAGCAGCAGCGGGACAGGGGACGAGCAGTACTTC
CASSSGTGDEQYF